Presented here are 8 T cell receptor beta chains from one specimen sequenced in a study of blood T cell repertoires in COVID-19. TCRdb's copy holds only in-frame clones and misses some; the assay was immunoSEQ multiplex PCR. The profile covers tens of thousands of clones, with approximately 86% appearing a single time and 11% taken by the ten largest. The material sequenced was peripheral blood. These receptors were collected from a human donor in a cohort sampled during active COVID-19.

V is TRBV2 and J is TRBJ2-7, with 7 nucleotides matching TRBD2. Losses at the gene ends were 8 bases for V and 6 bases for J; bases not matched to a gene: 10. The CDR3 contains 13 residues. CDR1 and CDR2 from the germline V gene are SNHLY and FYNNEI. The CDR3 nucleotides are TGTGCCAGCGCGGGCGGGAGCAGTCTCGAGCAGTACTTC. Protein product: CASAGGSSLEQYF.

The sample holds a few counts of this clone. V usage is TRBV7-3 and J usage is TRBJ2-1, with a possible D match to TRBD2 (5 bases). The CDR3 consists of 13 residues. V gave up 5 bases and J gave up 2 bases, with 7 bases separating them. Germline V gene lookup returns CDR1 SGHTA and CDR2 FQGTGA. This CDR3 reads CASSLAPYNEQFF. CDR3 bases: TGTGCCAGCAGCCTAGCCCCCTACAATGAGCAGTTCTTC. The full variable domain, in which reference TRBV7-3 and TRBJ2-1 provide the parts outside the CDR3, is GAGVSQTPSNKVTEKGKYVELRCDPISGHTALYWYRQSLGQGPEFLIYFQGTGAADDSGLPNDRFFAVRPEGSVSTLKIQRTERGDSAVYLCASSLAPYNEQFFGPGTRLTVL.

The chain has TRBV5-1 and TRBJ2-7, with 10 positions matching TRBD2. The V segment lost 0 bases and the J segment 6 bases; nucleotides outside the gene matches: 3. Germline CDR1 reads SGHRS; CDR2 reads YFSETQ. The CDR3 consists of 14 residues. CDR3 loop: CASSLETSGPEQYF. CDR3 bases: TGCGCCAGCAGCTTGGAGACTAGCGGGCCCGAGCAGTACTTC.

The chain links TRBV30 to TRBJ2-7; D might be TRBD2 (5 bases). V was shortened by 0 bases and J by 1 base, with 10 bases between the two germline ends. Per the germline V gene, CDR1 is GTSNPN and CDR2 is SVGIG (reference sequence). The CDR3 has 14 amino acids. The CDR3 DNA follows: TGTGCCTGGAGTGTTTTGGAGCGGTCCTACGAGCAGTACTTC. Translated: CAWSVLERSYEQYF.

The chain has TRBV6-5 and TRBJ2-1, with D possibly being TRBD2 (6 bases). V dropped 2 bases and J dropped 3 bases, with 11 bases sitting between them. This CDR3 has 15 amino acids. CDR1 and CDR2 (germline): MNHEY, SVGAGI. CDR3 residues: CASSYGRGGYNEQFF. CDR3 DNA: TGTGCCAGCAGTTACGGGCGGGGTGGCTACAATGAGCAGTTCTTC.

This chain joins TRBV4-1 and TRBJ2-7; 9 bases are a match to TRBD2. Trimming removed 4 bases from V and 2 bases from J; junction bases left unmatched: 0. Germline V gene sequence: CDR1 MGHRA, CDR2 YSYEKL. This CDR3 contains 13 residues. CDR3 amino acids: CASSRGRAYEQYF. The CDR3, as DNA: TGCGCCAGCAGCCGCGGGAGGGCCTACGAGCAGTACTTC.

This clone was observed a single time. The chain recombines TRBV9 with TRBJ2-2, with 7 nucleotides matching TRBD1. With V trimmed by 3 bases and J by 7 bases, 3 bases remained unmatched. The CDR3 extends over 13 amino acids. Germline CDR1 and CDR2: SGDLS and YYNGEE. The CDR3 spells CASSGDRVGELFF. As DNA, the CDR3 is TGTGCCAGCAGCGGTGACAGGGTCGGGGAGCTGTTTTTT.

The chain combines TRBV28 with TRBJ2-7, with 14 bases aligning to TRBD2. CDR1 is MDHEN and CDR2 is SYDVKM in the germline V gene. This CDR3 region has 18 residues. J gave up 0 bases and V 4 bases, and 8 bases lay outside the gene matches. This CDR3 is CASSSLRLAGGSSYEQYF. In nucleotides, the CDR3 is TGTGCCAGCAGTTCTCTCAGACTAGCGGGAGGGTCCTCCTACGAGCAGTACTTC. Looking up the rest from reference TRBV28 and TRBJ2-7 gives the full variable domain: DVKVTQSSRYLVKRTGEKVFLECVQDMDHENMFWYRQDPGLGLRLIYFSYDVKMKEKGDIPEGYSVSREKKERFSLILESASTNQTSMYLCASSSLRLAGGSSYEQYFGPGTRLTVT.